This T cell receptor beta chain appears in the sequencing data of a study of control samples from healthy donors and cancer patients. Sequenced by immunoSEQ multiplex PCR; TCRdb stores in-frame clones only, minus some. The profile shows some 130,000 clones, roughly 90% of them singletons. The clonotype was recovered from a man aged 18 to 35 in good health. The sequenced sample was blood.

The CDR3 DNA reads as TGCGCCAGCAGCTTGCAACAGGGGGGGAACACTGAAGCTTTCTTT. Translation: CASSLQQGGNTEAFF. This chain uses TRBV5-1 with TRBJ1-1; 8 bases match TRBD1. CDR1 is SGHRS, CDR2 YFSETQ, per germline. The CDR3 sequence is 15 residues long. Trimming cost V 1 base and J 1 base; bases outside gene matches: 3.